The 19 T cell receptor beta chains below were found in one sample sequenced in a study of T cells in localized non-small cell lung cancer. The assay was immunoSEQ multiplex PCR, and TCRdb's table has in-frame clones only and misses some. This table holds about 59,000 clones, 90% to 95% found once. The sample consisted of peripheral blood, taken before any cancer treatment. Source of these receptors: a man aged 35 to 70 with stage I lung adenocarcinoma.

This sequence joins TRBV6-1 and TRBJ2-7; 7 bases map to TRBD2. V shed 2 bases, J shed 2 bases, and the junction held 12 bases outside the gene matches. From germline, CDR1 is MNHNS and CDR2 SASEGT. The CDR3 runs 17 residues. DNA of the CDR3: TGTGCCAGCAGTGAATTAAATTTGGCGGGAGTGGCCTACGAGCAGTACTTC. Its translation: CASSELNLAGVAYEQYF.

The chain is built from TRBV28 and TRBJ1-1; TRBD1 might be the D (6 bases). The V gene's germline CDR1 is MDHEN and CDR2 SYDVKM. Trimming cost V 3 bases and J 3 bases, with 11 bases left between them. The CDR3 has 14 amino acids. The CDR3 DNA sequence: TGTGCCAGCAGTTTTGGGGGGCGCTACACTGAAGCTTTCTTT. It encodes CASSFGGRYTEAFF.

V is TRBV4-1 and J is TRBJ2-3, with TRBD1 as a possible D gene (5 bases). CDR3 length: 14 residues. Germline CDR1 is MGHRA and CDR2 is YSYEKL. Trimming cost V 3 bases and J 2 bases, with 9 bases left between them. CDR3 in DNA: TGCGCCAGCAGCCAGTGGGGCAACACAGATACGCAGTATTTT. Its protein product is CASSQWGNTDTQYF.

V gene TRBV2 combines with J gene TRBJ2-3; no definite D call. V shed 8 bases and J shed 4 bases, with 19 bases lying between them. CDR3 length equals 15 residues. Germline CDR1 reads SNHLY; CDR2 reads FYNNEI. The CDR3 DNA reads TGTGCCAGCGGCACGGCGCTAGAAAGTTCAGATACGCAGTATTTT. This translates into CASGTALESSDTQYF.

This clone is termed medium-sized. The gene calls are TRBV9 and TRBJ2-2; D uncertain. Germline CDR1 reads SGDLS; CDR2 reads YYNGEE. The CDR3 covers 16 residues. V was shortened by 0 bases and J by 0 bases, with 9 bases between the two germline ends. CDR3 in amino acids: CASSVDAVTNTGELFF. DNA of the CDR3: TGTGCCAGCAGCGTAGATGCGGTTACGAACACCGGGGAGCTGTTTTTT.

The chain is built from TRBV30 and TRBJ2-4, with D tentatively TRBD1 (5 bases). Germline CDR1 and CDR2: GTSNPN and SVGIG (reference sequence). The CDR3 runs 12 residues. Trimming cost V 2 bases and J 10 bases, with 12 bases left between them. The DNA of the CDR3 is TGTGCCTGGAGTCCAACAGGCGCGATTCAGTACTTC. Encoded protein: CAWSPTGAIQYF.

The chain couples TRBV27 to TRBJ2-3, with TRBD2 identical over 10 bases. The length of the CDR3 is 16 residues. Germline-derived CDR1 and CDR2 are MNHEY and SMNVEV (reference sequence). Trimming at V came to 2 bases and at J to 9 bases, leaving 11 bases not matched to a gene. Here the CDR3 DNA reads TGTGCCAGCAGTTTAGAATACCTAGCGGGAGTGGGAACGCAGTATTTT. It specifies CASSLEYLAGVGTQYF.

This clone was observed a single time. At one end, the junction sequence differs from germline, possibly due to a read error. The chain couples TRBV27 to TRBJ2-1, with 9 bases that match TRBD1. The germline CDR1 and CDR2 sequences are MNHEY and SMNVEV (reference sequence). This CDR3 comprises 14 residues. CDR3 in amino acids: CAGSLGQGGNEQFF. As DNA, the CDR3 is TGTGCCGGCAGTTTGGGACAGGGCGGCAATGAGCAGTTCTTC.

The rearrangement links TRBV4-1 to TRBJ1-2, with D maybe TRBD1 (5 bases). Trimming shortened V by 8 bases and J by 3 bases, and 16 bases separated the two germline ends. The length of the CDR3 is 14 residues. Germline CDR1 reads MGHRA; CDR2 reads YSYEKL. For the CDR3, the DNA is TGCGCCAGCCGGGAGACCCCCAGGGACTATGGCTACACCTTC. It encodes CASRETPRDYGYTF.

This clone showed up just once. The same CDR3 arises from other DNA sequences in this sample as well. The gene calls are TRBV29-1 and TRBJ2-6, with D unclear. This CDR3 is built from 17 residues. Germline V gene sequence: CDR1 SQVTM, CDR2 ANQGSEA. V was trimmed by 1 base and J by 0 bases, leaving 13 bases between them. The CDR3 DNA follows: TGCAGCGTTGAAGGATGGTCGCTAGACTCTGGGGCCAACGTCCTGACTTTC. Residues: CSVEGWSLDSGANVLTF.

This sequence joins TRBV11-2 and TRBJ2-7, with D possibly matching TRBD1 (5 bases). V was pared by 0 bases and J by 6 bases, with 12 bases between. There are 14 residues in the CDR3. In germline, CDR1 is SGHAT, CDR2 FQNNGV. The CDR3 coding sequence is TGTGCCAGCAGCTTAGAGGTAGGGGTCGGCGAGCAGTACTTC. Protein product: CASSLEVGVGEQYF.

With respect to this clone: A junction boundary mismatches the germline segment, possibly from a read error. The chain recombines TRBV10-3 with TRBJ2-5; D is possibly TRBD2 (6 bases). Germline loops: CDR1 ENHRY, CDR2 SYGVKD. This CDR3 spans 13 amino acids. The CDR3 DNA is TGTGCCATCAGTGAGACAGCAGCGGGCCTCGCGAACTTC. It encodes CAISETAAGLANF.

The rearrangement uses TRBV30 and TRBJ2-2; a possible D gene is TRBD2 (5 bases). The CDR3 is 13 amino acids. V was cut by 3 bases and J by 5 bases, with 10 bases left in between. CDR1 is GTSNPN, CDR2 SVGIG, per germline (reference sequence). CDR3 coding DNA: TGTGCCTGGAGACGAACTAGAACCGGGGAGCTGTTTTTT. This encodes CAWRRTRTGELFF.

The CDR3 region has the DNA TGTGCCAGCAGTCCAAAAGAGACCCAGTACTTC. This codes for CASSPKETQYF. The chain is built from TRBV2 and TRBJ2-5; no clear D gene. The germline V gene encodes CDR1 SNHLY and CDR2 FYNNEI. The V gene lost 5 bases and the J gene lost 3 bases, with 4 bases spanning the gap. This CDR3 contains 11 residues.

V gene TRBV9 combines with J gene TRBJ1-5; 10 positions agree with TRBD1. The trim removed 4 bases at V and 7 bases at J, leaving 8 bases unmatched. CDR3 length equals 15 residues. CDR1 and CDR2 from the germline V gene are SGDLS and YYNGEE. The CDR3: CASSPGQGNGQPQHF. CDR3 in DNA: TGTGCCAGCAGCCCGGGACAGGGGAACGGGCAGCCCCAGCATTTT.

This clone has a single count. J is TRBJ2-5 and V is TRBV5-8; the D is unclear. The germline V gene encodes CDR1 SGHTS and CDR2 YDEGEE. This CDR3 region has 14 residues. V was shortened by 4 bases and J by 3 bases, with 13 bases between the two germline ends. The CDR3 is CASSLEWGKETQYF. The CDR3 nucleotides read TGTGCCAGCAGCCTGGAGTGGGGAAAAGAGACCCAGTACTTC.

V gene TRBV7-3 combines with J gene TRBJ1-5, with unresolved D. The CDR3 consists of 15 residues. Between the trimmed V and J ends, which lost 3 bases and 4 bases, there was a span of 13 bases. In germline, CDR1 is SGHTA, CDR2 FQGTGA. The CDR3 region has the DNA TGTGCCAGCAGCTTTCCCACGGACGGGAATCAGCCCCAGCATTTT. This codes for CASSFPTDGNQPQHF.

The chain uses TRBV28 and TRBJ1-1; 7 nucleotides align to TRBD1. The CDR3 spans 13 residues. Germline V gene lookup returns CDR1 MDHEN and CDR2 SYDVKM. With V trimmed by 6 bases and J by 0 bases, 1 base remained unmatched. The CDR3 DNA sequence: TGTGCCAGCAGGACAGGGATGAACACTGAAGCTTTCTTT. Translating it yields CASRTGMNTEAFF.

V is TRBV4-1 and J is TRBJ1-5; D unclear. The germline V gene has CDR1 MGHRA and CDR2 YSYEKL. The length of the CDR3 is 13 residues. The ends were cut back, 0 bases at V and 6 bases at J, with 6 bases in the middle. The CDR3 loop is CASSQDDAQPQHF. In nucleotides, the CDR3 is TGCGCCAGCAGCCAAGATGACGCTCAGCCCCAGCATTTT.